A single sample gave rise to the 32 T cell receptor beta chains below, sequenced in a study of cytomegalovirus exposure and HLA in healthy donors. 13 Jbeta primers and 60 Vbeta primers were used for the PCR. Measured with immunoSEQ multiplex PCR; TCRdb has only the in-frame clones, and not every one. The repertoire consists of 130,000 or so clones, with roughly 80% occurring once and the leading ten covering approximately 1.5%. Material: PBMCs. The receptors were gathered from a female donor in good health and CMV-seronegative.

The chain combines TRBV9 with TRBJ2-7, with TRBD1 as a possible D gene (6 bases). The V end lost 4 bases, the J end lost 5 bases, and 16 bases lay between the germline ends. The CDR3 runs to 14 residues. Germline V gene lookup returns CDR1 SGDLS and CDR2 YYNGEE. The CDR3 DNA follows: TGTGCCAGCAGCCCAGAGGGCCCAGGGGACGAGCAGTACTTC. This sequence encodes CASSPEGPGDEQYF.

The chain carries TRBV18 and TRBJ1-2, with 12 bases aligning to TRBD1. The CDR3 covers 14 residues. V gave up 3 bases and J gave up 8 bases; unmatched junction bases: 4. Germline loops: CDR1 KGHSH, CDR2 LQKENI. The CDR3 protein is CASSPGQGAEGYTF. DNA for the CDR3: TGTGCCAGCTCACCGGGACAGGGGGCGGAAGGCTACACCTTC.

The chain couples TRBV30 to TRBJ2-1, with D hard to call. Germline loops: CDR1 GTSNPN, CDR2 SVGIG (reference sequence). This CDR3 is 15 amino acids long. Trimming removed 2 bases from V and 5 bases from J, with 16 bases in between. The CDR3 region has the DNA TGTGCCTGGAGTATATGGCTGCCCCAGGACAATGAGCAGTTCTTC. Its protein product is CAWSIWLPQDNEQFF.

This chain links TRBV27 with TRBJ1-5; perhaps TRBD1 as D (5 bases). Trimming pared 6 bases from V and 9 bases from J, leaving 30 bases between. The CDR3 loop spans 18 amino acids. Germline CDR1 MNHEY, CDR2 SMNVEV (reference sequence). The CDR3 region is CASSFTADQGSVSRPQHF. As DNA, the CDR3 is TGTGCCAGCAGCTTCACCGCGGACCAGGGTTCGGTATCGAGGCCCCAGCATTTT.

In its sample, this clone was seen once. The chain recombines TRBV7-9 with TRBJ2-1, with D possibly TRBD2 on 6 matching bases. This CDR3 spans 15 amino acids. CDR1 is SEHNR and CDR2 is FQNEAQ in the germline V gene (reference sequence). With 1 base removed from V and 0 bases from J, the gap between germline ends came to 7 bases. In DNA, the CDR3 is TGTGCCAGCAGCTTAGGGGGGGACTCCTACAATGAGCAGTTCTTC. Translated, it gives CASSLGGDSYNEQFF.

The chain has TRBV10-2 and TRBJ1-2, with a weak D call TRBD1 (6 bases). Germline V gene data show CDR1 as WSHSY and CDR2 as SAAADI. This CDR3 contains 17 residues. V was clipped by 4 bases and J by 8 bases, with 26 bases between them. CDR3 sequence: CASSVRGIGDARRGYTF. The CDR3 DNA sequence: TGCGCCAGCAGTGTGAGGGGGATCGGGGATGCACGGCGCGGCTACACCTTC.

This clone was observed a handful of times. The chain links TRBV2 to TRBJ2-2; 10 positions match TRBD2. CDR3 size: 14 residues. Germline V lookup: CDR1 SNHLY, CDR2 FYNNEI. Germline trimming cut 9 bases from V and 4 bases from J; bases unmatched to any gene: 5. As DNA, the CDR3 is TGTGCCAGTTTAAAGCGGGGGGGCACCGGGGAGCTGTTTTTT. Amino acids: CASLKRGGTGELFF. The full variable domain, its missing parts supplied by reference TRBV2 and TRBJ2-2, is EPEVTQTPSHQVTQMGQEVILRCVPISNHLYFYWYRQILGQKVEFLVSFYNNEISEKSEIFDDQFSVERPDGSNFTLKIRSTKLEDSAMYFCASLKRGGTGELFFGEGSRLTVL.

CDR3 nucleotides: TGTGCCAGCAGCTTGGTACAGGGGGGCGATACGCAGTATTTT. Its protein product is CASSLVQGGDTQYF. This chain uses TRBV5-4 with TRBJ2-3; 8 bases match TRBD1. The CDR3 sequence is 14 residues long. J lost 6 bases, V lost 0 bases, and 3 bases had no gene match. Germline V gives CDR1 SGHNT, CDR2 YYREEE (reference sequence). Using reference TRBV5-4 and TRBJ2-3 for the parts outside the CDR3, the full variable domain is ETGVTQSPTHLIKTRGQQVTLRCSSQSGHNTVSWYQQALGQGPQFIFQYYREEENGRGNFPPRFSGLQFPNYSSELNVNALELDDSALYLCASSLVQGGDTQYFGPGTRLTVL.

This clone occurred a few times. The chain employs TRBV5-4 and TRBJ2-1; D may be TRBD2 (7 bases). V lost 0 bases, J lost 4 bases, and 14 bases lay in between. The germline CDR1 and CDR2 sequences are SGHNT and YYREEE (reference sequence). The CDR3 totals 16 residues. The CDR3 DNA reads as TGTGCCAGCAGCTTGGAGGAGGGGAGGGGGTACAATGAGCAGTTCTTC. Translating gives CASSLEEGRGYNEQFF.

This clone was observed a handful of times. The J gene is TRBJ2-7, the V gene TRBV6-5, with D perhaps TRBD2 (6 bases). Trimming removed 10 bases at V and 0 bases at J, with 19 bases between. The V gene's germline CDR1 is MNHEY and CDR2 SVGAGI. This CDR3 comprises 15 residues. For the CDR3, the DNA is TGTGCCACCAGCTGGGCGGGGAGGAGCTCCTACGAGCAGTACTTC. Protein sequence: CATSWAGRSSYEQYF.

This clone has only a few counts. The V call is TRBV21-1, the J call TRBJ1-6; the table calls TRBD1, which could not be checked here. TRBV21-1 is annotated as a pseudogene. The CDR3 has 16 amino acids. The CDR3 loop reads CASSNRGMRDHSPLHF. The DNA of the CDR3 is TGTGCCAGCAGCAATAGGGGGATGAGGGATCATTCACCCCTCCACTTT.

The chain couples TRBV11-2 to TRBJ1-4; D unresolved. V dropped 3 bases and J dropped 4 bases, with 12 bases sitting between them. CDR3 length: 15 amino acids. The germline V gene has CDR1 SGHAT and CDR2 FQNNGV. CDR3 loop: CASSFLADLNEKLFF. The CDR3 bases are TGTGCCAGCAGCTTCCTGGCGGATCTTAATGAAAAACTGTTTTTT.

The genes are TRBV14 and TRBJ2-5; TRBD1 might be the D (6 bases). The CDR3 runs 15 residues. Germline-derived CDR1 and CDR2 are SGHDN and FVKESK. Trimming left V 4 bases short and J 1 base short, with 13 bases between. CDR3 sequence (DNA): TGTGCCAGCAGCCTGACAGGACCCCTCCAAGAGACCCAGTACTTC. It codes for CASSLTGPLQETQYF.

The chain couples TRBV10-1 to TRBJ2-7; D call uncertain. The CDR3 is 13 residues long. Germline CDR1 reads WNHNN; CDR2 reads SYGVQD (reference sequence). V dropped 3 bases and J dropped 2 bases, with 8 bases sitting between them. The CDR3 loop reads CASSDGRTYEQYF. The CDR3 bases are TGCGCCAGCAGTGACGGCAGGACCTACGAGCAGTACTTC.

The gene calls are TRBV7-9 and TRBJ1-1; D remains unclear. This CDR3 contains 12 residues. The V end was cut by 7 bases, the J end by 1 base, with 7 bases between. The germline V gene has CDR1 SEHNR and CDR2 FQNEAQ (reference sequence). The CDR3: CASTSSNTEAFF. In DNA, the CDR3 is TGTGCCAGCACCTCCTCGAACACTGAAGCTTTCTTT.

This clone has just a few counts. V is TRBV4-1 and J is TRBJ2-7; D not resolved. Germline V gives CDR1 MGHRA, CDR2 YSYEKL. This CDR3 has 14 residues. Trimming removed 1 base from V and 3 bases from J, with 10 bases in between. The CDR3 region is CASSQVARNYEQYF. The DNA for the CDR3 is TGCGCCAGCAGCCAAGTCGCCAGGAACTACGAGCAGTACTTC.

This chain joins TRBV6-1 and TRBJ2-7; no clear D gene. The length of the CDR3 is 11 residues. V was shortened by 5 bases and J by 5 bases, with 7 bases between the two germline ends. In germline, CDR1 is MNHNS, CDR2 SASEGT. The CDR3 region has the DNA TGTGCCAGCAGTCTAAATAACGAGCAGTACTTC. As protein: CASSLNNEQYF.

This sequence joins TRBV5-4 and TRBJ1-2; 9 bases are a match to TRBD1. In germline, CDR1 is SGHNT, CDR2 YYREEE (reference sequence). This CDR3 is built from 15 residues. Unmatched junction bases numbered 12, after V lost 4 bases and J lost 8 bases. CDR3 DNA sequence: TGTGCCAGCAGCATTAGGACAGGGGAGAGACGGGGCTACACCTTC. This gives the protein CASSIRTGERRGYTF.

The chain has TRBV6-5 and TRBJ2-1; 8 nucleotides line up with TRBD1. This CDR3 is 15 amino acids long. CDR1 MNHEY and CDR2 SVGAGI come from the germline V gene. The V gene end was trimmed by 2 bases and the J gene end by 8 bases; junction bases not matched to a gene: 8. CDR3 sequence reads: CASSYGTGGADEQFF. CDR3 in DNA: TGTGCCAGCAGTTACGGGACAGGAGGTGCAGATGAGCAGTTCTTC.

This chain uses TRBV6-5 with TRBJ2-5, with D uncertain. The CDR3 has 14 amino acids. Trimming shortened V by 0 bases and J by 1 base, and 6 bases separated the two germline ends. Germline CDR1 MNHEY, CDR2 SVGAGI. The CDR3 DNA reads as TGTGCCAGCAGTTACTCACCGAGCCAAGAGACCCAGTACTTC. It encodes CASSYSPSQETQYF.

The rearrangement uses TRBV7-9 and TRBJ2-3, with TRBD2 matching over 8 bases. The CDR3 is 16 amino acids. Trimming at V came to 5 bases and at J to 2 bases, leaving 9 bases not matched to a gene. Germline CDR1 and CDR2: SEHNR and FQNEAQ (reference sequence). For the CDR3, the DNA is TGTGCCAGCAGCCCGACGACTAGCGAGGACACAGATACGCAGTATTTT. This gives the protein CASSPTTSEDTDTQYF.

V and J are TRBV19 and TRBJ2-5, with 10 bases aligning to TRBD2. Germline assignment: CDR1 LNHDA and CDR2 SQIVND (reference sequence). This CDR3 comprises 18 residues. With 6 bases clipped from V and 4 bases from J, the junction kept 17 bases outside the gene matches. The CDR3 bases are TGTGCCAGTAGGGGGGCCCTTTCCCTAGCGGGAGTTGGAGAGACCCAGTACTTC. Amino acid sequence: CASRGALSLAGVGETQYF.

In regard to this clone: Germline and junction disagree at one end, which may indicate a read error. This chain links TRBV25-1 with TRBJ1-2; D remains unclear. There are 12 residues in the CDR3. The germline V gene has CDR1 MGHDK and CDR2 SYGVNS. This chain's CDR3 is CASSAIHYGCTF. For the CDR3, the DNA is TGTGCCAGCAGTGCCATCCACTATGGCTGCACCTTC.

V gene TRBV9 combines with J gene TRBJ2-2; D is unclear. V gave up 2 bases and J gave up 7 bases, with 6 bases separating them. This CDR3 comprises 12 residues. CDR1 is SGDLS, CDR2 YYNGEE, per germline. The CDR3 region has the DNA TGTGCCAGCAGCGTTACAATCGGGGAGCTGTTTTTT. It is translated as CASSVTIGELFF.

The sample holds a few counts of this clone. The chain links TRBV7-2 to TRBJ1-1; the D is unclear. The CDR3 loop spans 16 amino acids. Germline CDR1 and CDR2: SGHTA and FQGNSA. Trimming cost V 1 base and J 4 bases, with 16 bases left between them. CDR3: CASSLESLRRGTEAFF. The CDR3 DNA reads TGTGCCAGCAGCTTAGAATCGTTGAGGAGAGGCACTGAAGCTTTCTTT.

The V call is TRBV7-3, the J call TRBJ2-4; TRBD2 matches 8 bases. Unmatched junction bases numbered 11, after V lost 2 bases and J lost 8 bases. The CDR3 has 16 amino acids. Germline V gives CDR1 SGHTA, CDR2 FQGTGA. This chain's CDR3 is CASSLGLGGAGDIQYF. In DNA form, the CDR3 reads TGTGCCAGCAGCTTAGGGCTCGGGGGGGCCGGAGACATTCAGTACTTC.

The chain carries TRBV7-3 and TRBJ2-3, with a possible D match to TRBD2 (5 bases). The CDR3 length is 16 residues. V was cut by 2 bases and J by 5 bases, with 17 bases left in between. In germline, CDR1 is SGHTA, CDR2 FQGTGA. Here the CDR3 DNA reads TGTGCCAGCAGCTTAGGGAGTCTCCCGGGCGTAGATACGCAGTATTTT. Translated, it gives CASSLGSLPGVDTQYF.

This clone appeared once. This sequence joins TRBV2 and TRBJ1-5; D is undetermined. The CDR3 sequence is 16 residues long. V was trimmed by 5 bases and J by 2 bases, leaving 16 bases between them. Germline loops: CDR1 SNHLY, CDR2 FYNNEI. The CDR3 nucleotides are TGTGCCAGCAGTCCTGACAATTCGGCAGGCAATCAGCCCCAGCATTTT. Its translation is CASSPDNSAGNQPQHF.

This chain links TRBV7-3 with TRBJ2-5, with 9 bases fitting TRBD2. The V segment lost 3 bases and the J segment 5 bases; nucleotides outside the gene matches: 4. The length of the CDR3 is 14 residues. Germline V lookup: CDR1 SGHTA, CDR2 FQGTGA. The DNA of the CDR3 is TGTGCCAGCAGCTTTAGCGGGAGTACGGAGACCCAGTACTTC. Translation gives CASSFSGSTETQYF.

The genes are TRBV9 and TRBJ2-7; 7 bases are a match to TRBD2. There are 13 residues in the CDR3. From germline, CDR1 is SGDLS and CDR2 YYNGEE. The V gene end was trimmed by 0 bases and the J gene end by 3 bases; junction bases not matched to a gene: 0. The CDR3 DNA is TGTGCCAGCAGCGTAGGGGAGGGCTACGAGCAGTACTTC. Protein sequence: CASSVGEGYEQYF. Based on the CDR3 plus reference TRBV9 and TRBJ2-7, the full variable domain is DSGVTQTPKHLITATGQRVTLRCSPRSGDLSVYWYQQSLDQGLQFLIQYYNGEERAKGNILERFSAQQFPDLHSELNLSSLELGDSALYFCASSVGEGYEQYFGPGTRLTVT.

This chain joins TRBV30 and TRBJ1-1; TRBD1 agrees at 8 bases. The germline gives CDR1 GTSNPN, CDR2 SVGIG (reference sequence). Trimming cost V 7 bases and J 4 bases; bases outside gene matches: 11. CDR3 length: 14 amino acids. CDR3 sequence: CASDRGVEGTEAFF. The CDR3 DNA reads as TGTGCCTCTGACAGGGGAGTAGAGGGCACTGAAGCTTTCTTT.

The chain has TRBV6-5 and TRBJ2-6, with a tentative D call TRBD1 (6 bases). Trimming took off 4 bases at V and 2 bases at J, with 9 bases between the two ends. The CDR3 has 15 amino acids. The germline CDR1 and CDR2 sequences are MNHEY and SVGAGI. CDR3 sequence reads: CASSLQGTGANVLTF. The DNA of the CDR3 is TGTGCCAGCAGTTTACAGGGAACTGGGGCCAACGTCCTGACTTTC.